This passage covers 8 T cell receptor beta chains from one sample sequenced in a study of T-cell memory formation after mild COVID-19. Each CDR3 protein gets one entry after TCRdb re-called the 5' RACE reads with MiXCR. There are hundreds of thousands of distinct CDR3 sequences in the sample; 23% occur only once, and approximately 14% lies in the top ten. Sequenced material: PBMCs or a T cell subset sorted from them (not recorded which). These TCRs come from an adult woman who had mild COVID-19 (a few samples of this study predate the infection). Cell type and time point are not known.

This clonotype was detected a few times. Germline and junction disagree at one end, which may indicate a read error. DNA for the CDR3: TGTGCCAGCAGTTTAGAGCCTATATCCTCCTCCAATGAGCAGTTCTTC. This encodes CASSLEPISSSNEQFF. The chain employs TRBV12-3 or TRBV12-4 and TRBJ2-1; D is unresolved. The CDR3 is made up of 16 amino acids.

This clonotype showed up just a few times. This chain uses TRBV18 with TRBJ2-1; the match to TRBD2 covers 12 bases. J gave up 10 bases and V 3 bases, and 10 bases lay outside the gene matches. The CDR3 is 16 amino acids. Germline-derived CDR1 and CDR2 are KGHSH and LQKENI. CDR3 sequence: CASSPRLAGGFVEQFF. CDR3 DNA: TGTGCCAGCTCACCGCGGCTAGCGGGGGGGTTCGTCGAGCAGTTCTTC.

This clonotype was recorded a few times. The rearrangement links TRBV7-9 to TRBJ2-2; possible D gene TRBD2, 5 bases. Germline CDR1 and CDR2: SEHNR and FQNEAQ (reference sequence). The germline V and J ends were trimmed by 2 bases and 6 bases, with 19 bases remaining between them. CDR3 size: 17 residues. The CDR3: CASSLNPQSRGSGELFF. In nucleotides, the CDR3 is TGTGCCAGCAGCTTAAATCCCCAAAGCAGAGGGTCCGGGGAGCTGTTTTTT. Based on the CDR3 plus reference TRBV7-9 and TRBJ2-2, the full variable domain is DTGVSQNPRHKITKRGQNVTFRCDPISEHNRLYWYRQTLGQGPEFLTYFQNEAQLEKSRLLSDRFSAERPKGSFSTLEIQRTEQGDSAMYLCASSLNPQSRGSGELFFGEGSRLTVL.

V is TRBV7-6 and J is TRBJ1-1; D is unresolved. The CDR3 has 12 residues. Germline V gene lookup returns CDR1 SGHVS and CDR2 FNYEAQ. The germline V and J ends were trimmed by 6 bases and 3 bases, with 8 bases remaining between them. The CDR3 sequence is CASRNQDTEAFF. Written as DNA, the CDR3 is TGTGCCAGCAGGAATCAGGACACTGAAGCTTTCTTT.

This clonotype was counted between two and nine times. The chain couples TRBV11-2 to TRBJ2-5, with D tentatively TRBD2 (5 bases). V was cut by 0 bases and J by 4 bases, with 12 bases left in between. Looked up from germline, CDR1 is SGHAT and CDR2 is FQNNGV. This CDR3 comprises 15 residues. CDR3 loop: CASSLEVGLAETQYF. The CDR3 bases are TGTGCCAGCAGCTTAGAGGTTGGCCTAGCAGAGACCCAGTACTTC.

This clonotype was detected a few times. This rearrangement joins TRBV30 to TRBJ2-7, with TRBD1 identical over 11 bases. V gave up 5 bases and J gave up 0 bases; unmatched junction bases: 0. Germline lookup yields CDR1 GTSNPN and CDR2 SVGIG (reference sequence). The CDR3 is 13 amino acids. The CDR3 is CAWGTGGSYEQYF. In nucleotides, the CDR3 is TGTGCCTGGGGGACAGGGGGCTCCTACGAGCAGTACTTC.

The rearrangement uses TRBV20-1 and TRBJ1-1; D ambiguous. Germline CDR1 is DFQATT and CDR2 is SNEGSKA (reference sequence). Trimming removed 3 bases at V and 0 bases at J, with 11 bases between. This CDR3 region has 14 residues. The CDR3 DNA follows: TGCAGTGCTAGGAAAGGGCAGCTGAACACTGAAGCTTTCTTT. Translated, it gives CSARKGQLNTEAFF.

This clonotype was seen only a few times. J is TRBJ1-2 and V is TRBV29-1; D is unclear. The V gene's germline CDR1 is SQVTM and CDR2 ANQGSEA. The V and J ends lost 3 bases and 8 bases respectively, with 16 bases between them. There are 13 residues in the CDR3. The CDR3 DNA follows: TGCAGCGTTGACCACGGTGGAGGGAACGGCTACACCTTC. Amino acids: CSVDHGGGNGYTF.